This T cell receptor beta chain originates from a study of cytomegalovirus exposure and HLA in healthy donors. The PCR made use of 60 Vbeta and 13 Jbeta primers. TCRdb keeps only in-frame clones here, not all; method: immunoSEQ multiplex PCR. The repertoire holds roughly 150,000 clones, with 76% as singletons. Nominally healthy donors provided the samples, though records likely missed some immune exposures. The CDR3 is 13 amino acids. Germline V gene sequence: CDR1 MDHEN, CDR2 SYDVKM. Material: PBMCs. This TCR derives from a woman between 40 and 50 years old in good health and CMV-seronegative. The genes are TRBV28 and TRBJ2-5, with D hard to call. The assigned J gene may be wrong: the sequence end matches TRBJ2-7 better. CDR3 coding DNA: TGTGCCAGCAGTTTAGCCCGGTCCTACGAGCAGTACTTC. It is translated as CASSLARSYEQYF.